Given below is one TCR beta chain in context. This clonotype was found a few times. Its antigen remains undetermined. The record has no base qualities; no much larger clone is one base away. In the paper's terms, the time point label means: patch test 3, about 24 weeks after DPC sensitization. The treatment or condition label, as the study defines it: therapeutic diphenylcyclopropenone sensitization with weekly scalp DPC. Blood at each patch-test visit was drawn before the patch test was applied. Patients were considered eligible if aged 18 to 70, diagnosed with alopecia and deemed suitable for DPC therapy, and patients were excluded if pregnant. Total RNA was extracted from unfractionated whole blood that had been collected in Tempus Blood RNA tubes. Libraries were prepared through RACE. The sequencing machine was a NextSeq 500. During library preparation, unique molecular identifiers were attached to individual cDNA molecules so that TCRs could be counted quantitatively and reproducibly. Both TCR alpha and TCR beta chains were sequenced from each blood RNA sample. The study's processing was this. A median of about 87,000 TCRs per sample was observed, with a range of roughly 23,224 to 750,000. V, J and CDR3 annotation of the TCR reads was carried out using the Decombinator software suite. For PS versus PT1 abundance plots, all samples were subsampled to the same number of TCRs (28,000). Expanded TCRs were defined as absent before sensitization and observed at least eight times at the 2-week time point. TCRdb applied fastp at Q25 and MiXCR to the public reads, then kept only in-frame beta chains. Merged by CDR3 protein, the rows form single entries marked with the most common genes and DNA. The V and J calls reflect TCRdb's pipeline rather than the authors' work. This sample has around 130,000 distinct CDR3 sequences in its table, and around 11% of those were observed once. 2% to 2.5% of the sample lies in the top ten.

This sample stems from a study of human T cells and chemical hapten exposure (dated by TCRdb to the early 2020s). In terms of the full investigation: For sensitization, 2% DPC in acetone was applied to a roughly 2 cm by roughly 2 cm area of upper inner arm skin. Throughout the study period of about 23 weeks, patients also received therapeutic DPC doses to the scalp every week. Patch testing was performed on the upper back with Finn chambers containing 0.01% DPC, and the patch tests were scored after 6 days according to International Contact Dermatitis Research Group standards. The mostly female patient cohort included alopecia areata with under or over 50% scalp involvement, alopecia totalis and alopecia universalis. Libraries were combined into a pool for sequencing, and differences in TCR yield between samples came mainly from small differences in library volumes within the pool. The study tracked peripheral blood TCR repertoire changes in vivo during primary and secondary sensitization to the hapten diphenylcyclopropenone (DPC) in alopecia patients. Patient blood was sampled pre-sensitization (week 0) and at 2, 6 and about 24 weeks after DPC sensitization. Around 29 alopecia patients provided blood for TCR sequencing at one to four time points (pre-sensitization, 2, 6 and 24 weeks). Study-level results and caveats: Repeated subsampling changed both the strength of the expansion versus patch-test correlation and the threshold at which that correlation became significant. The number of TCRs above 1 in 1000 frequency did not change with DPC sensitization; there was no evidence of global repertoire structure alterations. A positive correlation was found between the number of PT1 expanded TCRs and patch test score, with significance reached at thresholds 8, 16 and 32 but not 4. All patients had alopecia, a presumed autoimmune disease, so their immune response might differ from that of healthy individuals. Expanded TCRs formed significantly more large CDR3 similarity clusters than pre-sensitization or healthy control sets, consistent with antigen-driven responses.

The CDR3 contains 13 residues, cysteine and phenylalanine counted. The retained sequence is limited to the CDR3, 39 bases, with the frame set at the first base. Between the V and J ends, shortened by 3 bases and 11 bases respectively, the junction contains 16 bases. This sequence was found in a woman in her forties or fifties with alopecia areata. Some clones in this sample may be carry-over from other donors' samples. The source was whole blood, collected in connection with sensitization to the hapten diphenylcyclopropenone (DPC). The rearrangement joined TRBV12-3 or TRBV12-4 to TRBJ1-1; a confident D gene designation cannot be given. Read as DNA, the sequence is TGTGCCAGCAGTTTTATCGGGTCAGGTGGGGCTTTCTTT. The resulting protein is CASSFIGSGGAFF.